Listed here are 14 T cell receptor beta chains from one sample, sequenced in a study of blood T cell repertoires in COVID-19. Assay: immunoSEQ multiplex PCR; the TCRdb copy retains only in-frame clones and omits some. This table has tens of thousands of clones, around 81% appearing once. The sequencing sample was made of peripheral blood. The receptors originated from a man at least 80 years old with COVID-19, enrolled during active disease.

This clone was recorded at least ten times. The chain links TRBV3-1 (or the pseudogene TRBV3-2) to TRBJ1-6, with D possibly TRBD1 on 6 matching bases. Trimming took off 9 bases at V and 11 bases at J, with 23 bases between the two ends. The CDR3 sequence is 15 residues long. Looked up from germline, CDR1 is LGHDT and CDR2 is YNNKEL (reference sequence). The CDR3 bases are TGTGCCAGTCGACCCACGGAGCACAGGGCAACACCCCTCCACTTT. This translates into CASRPTEHRATPLHF.

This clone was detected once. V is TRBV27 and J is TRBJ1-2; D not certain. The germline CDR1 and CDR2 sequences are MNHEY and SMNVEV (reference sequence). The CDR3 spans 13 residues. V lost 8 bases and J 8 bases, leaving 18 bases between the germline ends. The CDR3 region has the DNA TGTGCCAGCTCAAAAGAGGGTTTCGGAGGCTACACCTTC. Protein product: CASSKEGFGGYTF.

Written as DNA, the CDR3 is TGTGCCAGCAGCCAAAGGGAGGGGGACGAAAAACTGTTTTTT. Translating gives CASSQREGDEKLFF. The rearrangement joins TRBV3-1 (or the pseudogene TRBV3-2) to TRBJ1-4, with D perhaps TRBD1 (6 bases). CDR3 length: 14 amino acids. The V and J ends lost 2 bases and 8 bases respectively, with 12 bases between them. Germline V CDR1 and CDR2: LGHDT, YNNKEL (reference sequence).

The CDR3 protein is CAWTGGSGANVLTF. As DNA, the CDR3 is TGTGCCTGGACGGGAGGCTCTGGGGCCAACGTCCTGACTTTC. The gene calls are TRBV30 and TRBJ2-6; 7 bases agree with TRBD2. Germline lookup yields CDR1 GTSNPN and CDR2 SVGIG (reference sequence). CDR3 length: 14 amino acids. V gave up 4 bases and J gave up 0 bases; unmatched junction bases: 0.

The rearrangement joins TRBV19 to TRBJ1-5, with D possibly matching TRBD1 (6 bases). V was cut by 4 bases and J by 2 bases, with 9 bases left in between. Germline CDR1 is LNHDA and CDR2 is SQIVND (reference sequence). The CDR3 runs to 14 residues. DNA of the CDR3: TGTGCCAGTAGTACACGGACAGGCAATCAGCCCCAGCATTTT. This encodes CASSTRTGNQPQHF.

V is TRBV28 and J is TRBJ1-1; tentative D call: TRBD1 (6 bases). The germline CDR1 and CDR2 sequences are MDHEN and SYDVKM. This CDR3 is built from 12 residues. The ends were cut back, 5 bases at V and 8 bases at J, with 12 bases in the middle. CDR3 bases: TGTGCCAGCAGTGCCACAGGGTTCGAAGCTTTCTTT. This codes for CASSATGFEAFF.

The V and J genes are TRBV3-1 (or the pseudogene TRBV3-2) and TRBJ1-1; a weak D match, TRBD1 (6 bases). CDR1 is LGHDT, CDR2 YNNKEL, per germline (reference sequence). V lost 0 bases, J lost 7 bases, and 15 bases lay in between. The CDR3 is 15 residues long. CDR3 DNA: TGTGCCAGCAGCCAAGACCCTACAGGGTTGGGTGAAGCTTTCTTT. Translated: CASSQDPTGLGEAFF.

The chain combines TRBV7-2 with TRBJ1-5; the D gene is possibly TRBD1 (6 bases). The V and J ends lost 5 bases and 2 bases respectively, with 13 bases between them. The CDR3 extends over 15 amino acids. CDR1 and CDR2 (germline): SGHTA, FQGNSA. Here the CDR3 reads CASSAPGAGNQPQHF. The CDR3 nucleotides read TGTGCCAGCAGCGCCCCAGGGGCAGGCAATCAGCCCCAGCATTTT.

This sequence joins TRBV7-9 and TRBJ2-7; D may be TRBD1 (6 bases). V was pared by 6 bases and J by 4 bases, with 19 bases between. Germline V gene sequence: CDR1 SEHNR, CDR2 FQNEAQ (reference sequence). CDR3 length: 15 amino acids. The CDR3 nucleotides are TGTGCCAGCAGTCGAGGGGGTGGGGGTTCGTACGAGCAGTACTTC. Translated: CASSRGGGGSYEQYF.

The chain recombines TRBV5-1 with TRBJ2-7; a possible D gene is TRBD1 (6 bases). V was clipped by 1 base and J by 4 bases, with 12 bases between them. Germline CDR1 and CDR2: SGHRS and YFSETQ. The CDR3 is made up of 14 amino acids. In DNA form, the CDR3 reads TGCGCCAGCAGCTTGAGACAGGAAGTTTACGAGCAGTACGTC. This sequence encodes CASSLRQEVYEQYV.

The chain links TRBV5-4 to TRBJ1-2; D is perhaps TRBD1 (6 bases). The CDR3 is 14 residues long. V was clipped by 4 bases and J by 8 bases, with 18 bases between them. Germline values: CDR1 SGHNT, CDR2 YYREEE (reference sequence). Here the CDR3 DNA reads TGTGCCAGCAGCCTCCGGGGGGCGACGAGAGGCTACACCTTC. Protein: CASSLRGATRGYTF. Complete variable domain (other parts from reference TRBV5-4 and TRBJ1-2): ETGVTQSPTHLIKTRGQQVTLRCSSQSGHNTVSWYQQALGQGPQFIFQYYREEENGRGNFPPRFSGLQFPNYSSELNVNALELDDSALYLCASSLRGATRGYTFGSGTRLTVV.

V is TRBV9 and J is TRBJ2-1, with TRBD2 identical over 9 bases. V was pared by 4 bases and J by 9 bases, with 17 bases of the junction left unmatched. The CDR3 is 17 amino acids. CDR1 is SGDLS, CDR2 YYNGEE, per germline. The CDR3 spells CASSRVLPTSGGGEQFF. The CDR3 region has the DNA TGTGCCAGCAGCAGGGTTCTACCGACTAGCGGTGGGGGTGAGCAGTTCTTC.

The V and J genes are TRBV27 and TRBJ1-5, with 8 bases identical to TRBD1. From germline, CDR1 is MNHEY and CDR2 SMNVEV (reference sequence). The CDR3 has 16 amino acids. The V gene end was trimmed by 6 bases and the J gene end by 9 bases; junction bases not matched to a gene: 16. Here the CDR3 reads CASSSRGTGLGRPQHF. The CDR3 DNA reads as TGTGCCAGCAGCTCACGGGGGACAGGCCTCGGGCGGCCCCAGCATTTT.

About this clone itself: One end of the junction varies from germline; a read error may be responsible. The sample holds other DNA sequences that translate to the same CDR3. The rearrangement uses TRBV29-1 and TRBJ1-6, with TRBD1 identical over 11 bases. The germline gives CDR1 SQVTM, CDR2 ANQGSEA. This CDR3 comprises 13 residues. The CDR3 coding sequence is TGCAGCGTAAGGACAGGGGGCGAGTCACCTCTCCACTTT. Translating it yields CSVRTGGESPLHF.